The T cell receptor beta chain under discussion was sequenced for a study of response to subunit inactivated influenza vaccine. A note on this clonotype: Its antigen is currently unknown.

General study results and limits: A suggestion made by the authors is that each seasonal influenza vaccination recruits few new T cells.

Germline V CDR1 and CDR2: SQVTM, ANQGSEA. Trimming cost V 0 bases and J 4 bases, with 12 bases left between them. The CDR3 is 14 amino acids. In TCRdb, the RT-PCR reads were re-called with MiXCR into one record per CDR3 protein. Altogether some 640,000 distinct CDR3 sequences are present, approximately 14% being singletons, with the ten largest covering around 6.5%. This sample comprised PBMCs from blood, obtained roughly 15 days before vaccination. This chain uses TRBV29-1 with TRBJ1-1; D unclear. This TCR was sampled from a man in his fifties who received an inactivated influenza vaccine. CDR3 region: CSVEDMGGGTEAFF. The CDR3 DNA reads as TGCAGCGTTGAAGATATGGGAGGTGGCACTGAAGCTTTCTTT.